These 20 T cell receptor beta chains came from one sample sequenced in a study of neurological immune-mediated disorders. TCRdb called the 5' RACE reads again in MiXCR, with one record for every CDR3 protein. The table lists about 33,000 distinct CDR3 sequences, about 12% of them singletons. As for time point: longitudinal time-point 2. The sample comprised PBMCs. These receptors all stem from a woman aged 40 to 55 in good health.

The chain couples TRBV12-3 or TRBV12-4 to TRBJ1-2; D possibly corresponds to TRBD1 (6 bases). Deletions cut 0 bases from V and 4 bases from J, with 9 bases between. The CDR3 extends over 14 amino acids. CDR3 nucleotide sequence: TGTGCCAGCAGTTTAGCGAGGGGGACCTATGGCTACACCTTC. Its protein product is CASSLARGTYGYTF.

This clonotype was observed many times. This chain links TRBV7-2 with TRBJ2-7; TRBD1 might be the D (6 bases). Germline CDR1 SGHTA, CDR2 FQGNSA. The CDR3 runs to 14 residues. V lost 1 base, J lost 7 bases, and 14 bases lay in between. For the CDR3, the DNA is TGTGCCAGCAGCTTAGTGGGGGCCCTGATGGAGCAGTACTTC. This encodes CASSLVGALMEQYF.

Ten or more counts support this clonotype. The rearrangement uses TRBV5-1 and TRBJ2-3; no clear D. Germline CDR1 reads SGHRS; CDR2 reads YFSETQ. The V end was cut by 2 bases, the J end by 5 bases, with 12 bases between. The CDR3 has 14 amino acids. The CDR3 nucleotides are TGCGCCAGCAGCTTCTTCCCAGGAAGAGATACGCAGTATTTT. It codes for CASSFFPGRDTQYF. Supplemented by reference TRBV5-1 and TRBJ2-3, the full variable domain reads KAGVTQTPRYLIKTRGQQVTLSCSPISGHRSVSWYQQTPGQGLQFLFEYFSETQRNKGNFPGRFSGRQFSNSRSEMNVSTLELGDSALYLCASSFFPGRDTQYFGPGTRLTVL.

This clonotype was seen at least ten times. This chain uses TRBV6-2 or TRBV6-3 with TRBJ2-1, with 7 positions matching TRBD1. Per the germline V gene, CDR1 is MNHEY and CDR2 is SVGEGT. The V segment lost 5 bases and the J segment 8 bases; nucleotides outside the gene matches: 21. This CDR3 comprises 18 residues. The CDR3 is CASSPNRFRDRTIDEQFF. In nucleotides, the CDR3 is TGTGCCAGCAGTCCAAACCGATTCCGGGACAGAACTATCGATGAGCAGTTCTTC.

For this clonotype: One end of the junction is discordant with germline, which a read error may explain. V gene TRBV7-3 combines with J gene TRBJ1-1; D is unclear. This CDR3 region has 13 residues. Looked up from germline, CDR1 is SGHTA and CDR2 is FQGTGA. The CDR3 DNA follows: TGTGCTAGCAGCTTGGGAGGGTACACTGAAGCTCTCTTT. It codes for CASSLGGYTEALF.

Many counts were recorded for this clonotype. This chain uses TRBV29-1 with TRBJ2-3, with 9 nucleotides matching TRBD1. This CDR3 region has 13 residues. Germline CDR1 is SQVTM and CDR2 is ANQGSEA. The junction had 6 bases not matched to a gene; V was cut back by 6 bases and J by 5 bases. The CDR3 sequence: CSVPGQGGDTQYF. DNA of the CDR3: TGCAGCGTCCCGGGACAGGGAGGAGATACGCAGTATTTT.

The table lists this clonotype with many counts. The chain has TRBV12-3 or TRBV12-4 and TRBJ1-1; D not resolved. The CDR3 spans 14 residues. Between the trimmed V and J ends, which lost 5 bases and 5 bases, there was a span of 15 bases. CDR3 residues: CASSDSGTWTEAFF. CDR3 nucleotides: TGTGCCAGCAGTGACTCGGGAACGTGGACTGAAGCTTTCTTT.

In its sample, this clonotype was seen many times. CDR3 DNA sequence: TGCGCCAGCAGTACTAGGACAGGGAGGATCAATGAGCAGTTCTTC. It yields the protein CASSTRTGRINEQFF. The V and J genes are TRBV5-1 and TRBJ2-1, with 8 bases identical to TRBD1. The CDR3 sequence is 15 residues long. Germline V gene sequence: CDR1 SGHRS, CDR2 YFSETQ. Trimming took 5 bases from V and 6 from J; bases not matched to a gene: 10.

This clonotype was seen many times. J is TRBJ1-1 and V is TRBV15; D remains unclear. The V end lost 4 bases, the J end lost 1 base, and 7 bases lay between the germline ends. The CDR3 consists of 13 residues. Germline CDR1 is LNHNV and CDR2 is YYDKDF (reference sequence). The CDR3 coding sequence is TGTGCCACCAGCACCGACAAGAACACTGAAGCTTTCTTT. Its translation is CATSTDKNTEAFF.

In its sample, this clonotype was seen many times. The gene calls are TRBV5-1 and TRBJ2-1; D call uncertain. The CDR3 has 14 amino acids. V was trimmed by 6 bases and J by 2 bases, leaving 12 bases between them. The germline gives CDR1 SGHRS, CDR2 YFSETQ. DNA of the CDR3: TGCGCCAGCAACTCAGGAGATACCTACAATGAGCAGTTCTTC. Translated: CASNSGDTYNEQFF.

This clonotype was detected ten times or more. J is TRBJ1-5 and V is TRBV12-3 or TRBV12-4; TRBD1 agrees at 10 bases. CDR3 length: 15 residues. The V and J ends lost 3 bases and 6 bases, in that order; junction bases with no gene match: 5. CDR3 residues: CASSFSGTGAQPQHF. DNA for the CDR3: TGTGCCAGCAGTTTTAGTGGGACAGGGGCTCAGCCCCAGCATTTT.

This clonotype came up many times. The chain joins TRBV7-3 to TRBJ2-7; weak D call: TRBD1 (6 bases). Germline CDR1 and CDR2: SGHTA and FQGTGA. The CDR3 spans 12 residues. V lost 4 bases to trimming and J lost 3 bases, with 7 bases between them. The CDR3 coding sequence is TGTGCCAGCAGCTCACAGGGCTACGAGCAGTACTTC. Encoded protein: CASSSQGYEQYF.

The chain combines TRBV6-6 with TRBJ2-3, with D tentatively TRBD2 (5 bases). Per the germline V gene, CDR1 is MNHNY and CDR2 is SVGAGI (reference sequence). The length of the CDR3 is 15 residues. Trimming removed 2 bases at V and 0 bases at J, with 9 bases between. The DNA for the CDR3 is TGTGCCAGCAGTTACACCGGGATTAGCACAGATACGCAGTATTTT. Translating it yields CASSYTGISTDTQYF.

Many counts were recorded for this clonotype. The gene calls are TRBV7-8 and TRBJ2-1; 8 positions match TRBD2. The CDR3 sequence is 14 residues long. In germline, CDR1 is SGHVS, CDR2 FQNEAQ. V lost 5 bases, J lost 4 bases, and 4 bases stayed unmatched. The CDR3 region has the DNA TGTGCCAGCAGCGGACGGGAGGGTTACAATGAGCAGTTCTTC. It is translated as CASSGREGYNEQFF.

This clonotype was seen at least ten times. CDR3 nucleotide sequence: TGTGCCAGCAGTTCCTCCACAGGGGGCAATGGCTACACCTTC. It is translated as CASSSSTGGNGYTF. The gene calls are TRBV6-5 and TRBJ1-2, with 9 bases that match TRBD1. The trim removed 4 bases at V and 6 bases at J, leaving 6 bases unmatched. Germline V gene lookup returns CDR1 MNHEY and CDR2 SVGAGI. The CDR3 is 14 residues long.

This clonotype was seen ten or more times. The chain combines TRBV7-8 with TRBJ2-7; D may match TRBD1 or TRBD2 (6 bases each). CDR3 length: 12 residues. V was cut by 2 bases and J by 6 bases, with 8 bases left in between. Germline CDR1 and CDR2: SGHVS and FQNEAQ. This CDR3 is CASSLRGAEQYF. CDR3 in DNA: TGTGCCAGCAGCTTAAGGGGGGCCGAGCAGTACTTC.

This clonotype has at least ten counts. The chain is built from TRBV20-1 and TRBJ1-3, with no clear D. V was cut by 1 base and J by 2 bases, with 9 bases left in between. CDR1 is DFQATT and CDR2 is SNEGSKA in the germline V gene (reference sequence). CDR3 size: 14 residues. The CDR3 DNA is TGCAGTGCTAGAGCTTGGAGAGCTGGAAACACCATATATTTT. It specifies CSARAWRAGNTIYF.

This clonotype occurred many times. V and J are TRBV5-1 and TRBJ1-1; the D gene is possibly TRBD1 (6 bases). The CDR3 length is 15 residues. Germline CDR1 and CDR2: SGHRS and YFSETQ. The germline V and J ends were trimmed by 6 bases and 0 bases, with 15 bases remaining between them. The CDR3, as DNA: TGCGCCAGCAAACCTACCGGGACATTGAACACTGAAGCTTTCTTT. This translates into CASKPTGTLNTEAFF.

Many counts were recorded for this clonotype. The rearrangement links TRBV15 to TRBJ2-3; 9 bases align to TRBD1. The germline CDR1 and CDR2 sequences are LNHNV and YYDKDF (reference sequence). The CDR3 has 15 residues. Losses at the gene ends were 3 bases for V and 3 bases for J; bases not matched to a gene: 4. The CDR3 reads CATSSRDRATDTQYF. DNA of the CDR3: TGTGCCACCAGCAGCAGGGACAGGGCAACAGATACGCAGTATTTT.

By sample share, this clonotype is medium-sized. This chain joins TRBV27 and TRBJ2-1; TRBD2 matches at 10 bases. Germline assignment: CDR1 MNHEY and CDR2 SMNVEV (reference sequence). The CDR3 sequence is 19 residues long. V lost 5 bases to trimming and J lost 0 bases; unmatched junction nucleotides: 13. CDR3 coding DNA: TGTGCCAGCAGTCCGTCCGGACTAGCGGTCCCGAGCTCCTACAATGAGCAGTTCTTC. Encoded protein: CASSPSGLAVPSSYNEQFF.